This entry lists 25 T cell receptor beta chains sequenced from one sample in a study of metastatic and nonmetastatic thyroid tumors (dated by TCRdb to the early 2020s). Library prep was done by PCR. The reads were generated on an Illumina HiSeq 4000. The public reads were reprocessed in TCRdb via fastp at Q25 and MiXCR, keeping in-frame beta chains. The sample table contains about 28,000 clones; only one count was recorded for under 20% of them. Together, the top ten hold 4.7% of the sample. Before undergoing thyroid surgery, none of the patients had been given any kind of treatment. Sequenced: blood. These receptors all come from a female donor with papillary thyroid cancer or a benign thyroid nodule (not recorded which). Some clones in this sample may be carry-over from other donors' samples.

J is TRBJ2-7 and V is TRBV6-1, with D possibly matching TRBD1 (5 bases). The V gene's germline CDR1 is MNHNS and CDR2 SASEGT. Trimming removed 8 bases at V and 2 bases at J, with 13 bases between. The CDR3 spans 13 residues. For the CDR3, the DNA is TGTGCCAGCTCCAGGGCGGAAACCTACGAGCAGTACTTC. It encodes CASSRAETYEQYF.

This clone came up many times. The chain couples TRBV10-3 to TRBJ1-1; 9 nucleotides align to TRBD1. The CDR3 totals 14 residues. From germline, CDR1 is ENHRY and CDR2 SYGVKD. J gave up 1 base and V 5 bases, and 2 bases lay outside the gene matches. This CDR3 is CAISKDRGNTEAFF. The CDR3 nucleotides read TGTGCCATCAGTAAGGACAGGGGGAACACTGAAGCTTTCTTT.

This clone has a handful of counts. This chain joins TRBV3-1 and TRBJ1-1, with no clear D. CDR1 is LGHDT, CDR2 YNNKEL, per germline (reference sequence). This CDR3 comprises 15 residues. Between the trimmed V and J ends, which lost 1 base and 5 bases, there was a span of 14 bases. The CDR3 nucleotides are TGTGCCAGCAGCCAAGGATTGAGGGTGACGACTGAAGCTTTCTTT. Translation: CASSQGLRVTTEAFF.

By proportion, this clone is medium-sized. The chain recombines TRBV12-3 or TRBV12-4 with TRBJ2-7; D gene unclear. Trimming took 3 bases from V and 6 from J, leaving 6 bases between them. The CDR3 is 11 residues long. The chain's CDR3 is CASSFYGEQYF. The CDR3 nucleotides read TGTGCCAGCAGTTTTTATGGCGAGCAGTACTTC.

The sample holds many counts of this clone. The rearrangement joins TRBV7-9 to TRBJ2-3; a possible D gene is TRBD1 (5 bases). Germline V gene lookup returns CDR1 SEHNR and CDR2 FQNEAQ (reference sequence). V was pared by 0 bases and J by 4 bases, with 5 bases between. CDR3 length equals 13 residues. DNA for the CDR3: TGTGCCAGCAGCTTAGCGGGGCCAGATACGCAGTATTTT. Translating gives CASSLAGPDTQYF.

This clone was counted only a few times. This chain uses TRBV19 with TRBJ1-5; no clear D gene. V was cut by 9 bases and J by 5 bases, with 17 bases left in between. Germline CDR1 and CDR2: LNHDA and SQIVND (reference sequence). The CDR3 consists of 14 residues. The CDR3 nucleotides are TGTGCCAGCCACAGTGGTCATAGGGATCAGCCCCAGCATTTT. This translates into CASHSGHRDQPQHF.

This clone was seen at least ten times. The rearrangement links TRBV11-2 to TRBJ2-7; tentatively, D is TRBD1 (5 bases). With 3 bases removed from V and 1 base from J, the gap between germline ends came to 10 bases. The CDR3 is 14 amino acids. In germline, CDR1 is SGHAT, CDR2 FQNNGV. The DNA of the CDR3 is TGTGCCAGCAGCTTTGGCAGGGAATCCTACGAGCAGTACTTC. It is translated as CASSFGRESYEQYF.

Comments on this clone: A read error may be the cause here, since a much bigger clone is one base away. The CDR3 bases are TGTGCCGGCAGCCCACGGACAGGGGGGCCGAATGAGCAGTTCTTC. Protein sequence: CAGSPRTGGPNEQFF. V and J are TRBV3-1 and TRBJ2-1; 10 nucleotides line up with TRBD1. The length of the CDR3 is 15 residues. Germline CDR1 is LGHDT and CDR2 is YNNKEL (reference sequence).

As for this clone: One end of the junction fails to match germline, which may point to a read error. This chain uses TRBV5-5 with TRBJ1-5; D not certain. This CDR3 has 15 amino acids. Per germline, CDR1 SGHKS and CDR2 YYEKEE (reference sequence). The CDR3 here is CASSLRSALNQPQHF. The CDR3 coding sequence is TGTGCAAGCAGCTTACGCAGCGCCCTCAATCAGCCCCAGCATTTT.

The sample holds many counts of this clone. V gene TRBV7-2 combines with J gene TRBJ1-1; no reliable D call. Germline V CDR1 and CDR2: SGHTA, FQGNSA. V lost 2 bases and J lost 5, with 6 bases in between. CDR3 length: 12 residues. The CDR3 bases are TGTGCCAGCAGCTTAATAGCAACTGAAGCTTTCTTT. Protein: CASSLIATEAFF.

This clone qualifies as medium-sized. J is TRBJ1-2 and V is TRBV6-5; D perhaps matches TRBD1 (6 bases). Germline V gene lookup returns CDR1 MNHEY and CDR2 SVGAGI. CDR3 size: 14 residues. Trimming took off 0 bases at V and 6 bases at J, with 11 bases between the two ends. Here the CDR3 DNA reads TGTGCCAGCAGTTACTCCGGGGGGGCAGATGGCTACACCTTC. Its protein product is CASSYSGGADGYTF.

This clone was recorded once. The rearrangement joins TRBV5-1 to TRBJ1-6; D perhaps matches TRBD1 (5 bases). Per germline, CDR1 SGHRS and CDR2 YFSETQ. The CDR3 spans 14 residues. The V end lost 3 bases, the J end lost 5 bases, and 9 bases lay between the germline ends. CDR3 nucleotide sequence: TGCGCCAGCAGCTATGACAGTCATAATTCACCCCTCCACTTT. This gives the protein CASSYDSHNSPLHF. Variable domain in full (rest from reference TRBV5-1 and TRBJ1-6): KAGVTQTPRYLIKTRGQQVTLSCSPISGHRSVSWYQQTPGQGLQFLFEYFSETQRNKGNFPGRFSGRQFSNSRSEMNVSTLELGDSALYLCASSYDSHNSPLHFGNGTRLTVT.

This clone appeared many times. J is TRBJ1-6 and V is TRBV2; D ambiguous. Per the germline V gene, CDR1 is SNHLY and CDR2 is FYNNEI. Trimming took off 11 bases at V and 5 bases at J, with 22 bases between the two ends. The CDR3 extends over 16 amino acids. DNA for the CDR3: TGTGCCGTTTTAGGCAACCCATCATCTAATAATTCACCCCTCCACTTT. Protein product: CAVLGNPSSNNSPLHF.

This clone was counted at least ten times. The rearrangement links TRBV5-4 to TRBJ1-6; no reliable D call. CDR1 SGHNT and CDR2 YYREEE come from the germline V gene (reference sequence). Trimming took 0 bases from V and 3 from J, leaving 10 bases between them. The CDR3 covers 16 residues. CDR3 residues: CASSLAGTRYNSPLHF. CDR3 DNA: TGTGCCAGCAGCTTGGCCGGAACACGCTATAATTCACCCCTCCACTTT.

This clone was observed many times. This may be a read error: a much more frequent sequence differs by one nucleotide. The CDR3 bases are TGTGCCAGCAGTCTGTCGCACCCTCAAGGGACCCAGTACTTC. Translating gives CASSLSHPQGTQYF. The chain joins TRBV6-2 or TRBV6-3 to TRBJ2-5; the D is unclear. The CDR3 is made up of 14 amino acids. Germline V gene sequence: CDR1 MNHEY, CDR2 SVGEGT.

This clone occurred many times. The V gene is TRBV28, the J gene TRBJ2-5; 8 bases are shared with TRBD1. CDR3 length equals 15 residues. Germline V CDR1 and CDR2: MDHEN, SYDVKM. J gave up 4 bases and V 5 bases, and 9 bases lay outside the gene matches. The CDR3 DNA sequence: TGTGCCAGCAGTGGGGGACAGGCGGTAGGAGAGACCCAGTACTTC. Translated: CASSGGQAVGETQYF.

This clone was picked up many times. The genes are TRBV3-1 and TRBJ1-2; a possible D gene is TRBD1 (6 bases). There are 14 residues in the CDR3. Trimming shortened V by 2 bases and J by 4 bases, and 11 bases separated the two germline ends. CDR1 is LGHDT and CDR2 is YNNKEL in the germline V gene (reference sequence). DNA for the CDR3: TGTGCCAGCAGCCAACCGGGACAAACCTATGGCTACACCTTC. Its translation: CASSQPGQTYGYTF.

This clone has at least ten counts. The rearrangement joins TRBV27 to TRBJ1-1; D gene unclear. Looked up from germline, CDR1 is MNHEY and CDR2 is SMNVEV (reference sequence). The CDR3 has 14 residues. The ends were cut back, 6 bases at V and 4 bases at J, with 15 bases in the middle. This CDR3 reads CASRTGLLSTEAFF. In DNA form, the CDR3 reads TGTGCCAGCAGAACCGGGCTCCTAAGCACTGAAGCTTTCTTT.

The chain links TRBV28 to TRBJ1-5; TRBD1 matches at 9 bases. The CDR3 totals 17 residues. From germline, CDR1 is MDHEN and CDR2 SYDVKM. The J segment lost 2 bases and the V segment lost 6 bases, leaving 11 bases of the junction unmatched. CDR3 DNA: TGTGCCAGCAGATCCGGTACAGGGGGCCCCGGCAATCAGCCCCAGCATTTT. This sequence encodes CASRSGTGGPGNQPQHF. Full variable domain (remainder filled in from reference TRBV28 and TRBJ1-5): DVKVTQSSRYLVKRTGEKVFLECVQDMDHENMFWYRQDPGLGLRLIYFSYDVKMKEKGDIPEGYSVSREKKERFSLILESASTNQTSMYLCASRSGTGGPGNQPQHFGDGTRLSIL.

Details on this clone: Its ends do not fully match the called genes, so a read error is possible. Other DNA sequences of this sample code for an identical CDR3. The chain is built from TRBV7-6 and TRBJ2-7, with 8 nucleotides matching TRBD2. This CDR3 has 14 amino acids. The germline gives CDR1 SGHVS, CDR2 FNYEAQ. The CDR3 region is CASSLAAGGNEQYF. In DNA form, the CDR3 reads TGCGCCAGCAGCTTAGCGGCGGGAGGAAACGAGCAGTACTTC.

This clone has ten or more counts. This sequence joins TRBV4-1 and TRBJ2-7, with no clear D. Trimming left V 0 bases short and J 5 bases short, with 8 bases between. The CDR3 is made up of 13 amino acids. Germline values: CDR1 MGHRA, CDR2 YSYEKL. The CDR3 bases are TGCGCCAGCAGCCAAGATTGGGGAAACGAGCAGTACTTC. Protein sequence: CASSQDWGNEQYF.

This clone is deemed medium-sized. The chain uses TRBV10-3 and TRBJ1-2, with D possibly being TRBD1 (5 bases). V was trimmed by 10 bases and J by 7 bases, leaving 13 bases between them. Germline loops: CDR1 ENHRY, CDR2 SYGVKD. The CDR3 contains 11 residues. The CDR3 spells CATSGILGYTF. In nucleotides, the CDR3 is TGTGCCACATCAGGGATACTTGGCTACACCTTC.

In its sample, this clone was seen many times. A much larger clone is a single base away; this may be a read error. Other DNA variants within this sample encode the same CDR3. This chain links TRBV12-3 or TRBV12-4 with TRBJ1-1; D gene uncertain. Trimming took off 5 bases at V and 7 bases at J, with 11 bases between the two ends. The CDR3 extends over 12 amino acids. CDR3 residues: CASSLEAVEAFF. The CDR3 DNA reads TGTGCCAGCAGTCTAGAGGCAGTTGAAGCTTTCTTT.

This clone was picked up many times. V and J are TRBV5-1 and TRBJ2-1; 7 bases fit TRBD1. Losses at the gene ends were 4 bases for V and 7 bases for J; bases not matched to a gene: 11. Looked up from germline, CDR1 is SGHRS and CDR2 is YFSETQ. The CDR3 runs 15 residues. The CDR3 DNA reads TGCGCCAGCAGCCGACAGGGTAATAACTGGAATGAGCAGTTCTTC. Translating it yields CASSRQGNNWNEQFF. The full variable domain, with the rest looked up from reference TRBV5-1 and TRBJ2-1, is KAGVTQTPRYLIKTRGQQVTLSCSPISGHRSVSWYQQTPGQGLQFLFEYFSETQRNKGNFPGRFSGRQFSNSRSEMNVSTLELGDSALYLCASSRQGNNWNEQFFGPGTRLTVL.

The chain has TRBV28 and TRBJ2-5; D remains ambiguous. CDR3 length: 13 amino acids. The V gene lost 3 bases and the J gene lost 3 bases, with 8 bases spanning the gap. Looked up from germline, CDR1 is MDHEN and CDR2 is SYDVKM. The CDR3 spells CASSFLEEETQYF. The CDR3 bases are TGTGCCAGCAGTTTCCTGGAAGAAGAGACCCAGTACTTC.